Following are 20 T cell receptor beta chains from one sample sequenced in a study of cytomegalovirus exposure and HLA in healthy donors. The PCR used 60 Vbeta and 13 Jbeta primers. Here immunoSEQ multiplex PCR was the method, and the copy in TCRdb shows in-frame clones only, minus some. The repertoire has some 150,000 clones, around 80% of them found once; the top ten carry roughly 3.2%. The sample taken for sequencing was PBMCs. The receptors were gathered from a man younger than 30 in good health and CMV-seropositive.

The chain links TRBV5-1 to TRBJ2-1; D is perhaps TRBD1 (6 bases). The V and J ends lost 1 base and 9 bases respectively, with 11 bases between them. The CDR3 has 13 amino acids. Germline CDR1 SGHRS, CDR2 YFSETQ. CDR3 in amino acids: CASSLHREVEQFF. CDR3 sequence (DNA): TGCGCCAGCAGCTTGCACAGGGAAGTTGAGCAGTTCTTC.

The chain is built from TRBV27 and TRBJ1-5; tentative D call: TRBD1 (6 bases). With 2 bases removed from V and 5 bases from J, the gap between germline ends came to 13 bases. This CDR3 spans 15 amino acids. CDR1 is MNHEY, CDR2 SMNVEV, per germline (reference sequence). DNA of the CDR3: TGTGCCAGCAGTTTAAGGGTTGGGGGCGATCAGCCCCAGCATTTT. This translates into CASSLRVGGDQPQHF.

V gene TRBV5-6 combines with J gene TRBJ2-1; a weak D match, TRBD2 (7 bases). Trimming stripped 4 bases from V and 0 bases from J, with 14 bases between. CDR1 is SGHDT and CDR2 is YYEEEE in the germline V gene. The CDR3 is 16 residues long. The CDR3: CASSGGGISSYNEQFF. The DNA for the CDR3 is TGTGCCAGCAGCGGGGGGGGCATTAGCTCCTACAATGAGCAGTTCTTC.

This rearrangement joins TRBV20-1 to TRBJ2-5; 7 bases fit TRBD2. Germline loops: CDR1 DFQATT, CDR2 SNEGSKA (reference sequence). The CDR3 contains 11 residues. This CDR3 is CSPMGGETQYF. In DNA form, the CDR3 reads TGCAGCCCTATGGGGGGGGAGACCCAGTACTTC.

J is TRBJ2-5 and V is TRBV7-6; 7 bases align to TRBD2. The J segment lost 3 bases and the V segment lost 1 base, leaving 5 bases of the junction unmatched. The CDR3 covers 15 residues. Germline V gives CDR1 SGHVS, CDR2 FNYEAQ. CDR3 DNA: TGTGCCAGCAGCTTAGACGCTAGCGGAGAAGAGACCCAGTACTTC. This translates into CASSLDASGEETQYF.

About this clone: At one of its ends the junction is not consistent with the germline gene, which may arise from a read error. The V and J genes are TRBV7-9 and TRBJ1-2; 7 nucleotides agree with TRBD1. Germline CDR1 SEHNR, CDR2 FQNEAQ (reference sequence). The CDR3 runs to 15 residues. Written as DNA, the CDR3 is TGTTCCAGCAGCTTTAGGGACAGCCCGAACTATGGCTACACCTTC. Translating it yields CSSSFRDSPNYGYTF.

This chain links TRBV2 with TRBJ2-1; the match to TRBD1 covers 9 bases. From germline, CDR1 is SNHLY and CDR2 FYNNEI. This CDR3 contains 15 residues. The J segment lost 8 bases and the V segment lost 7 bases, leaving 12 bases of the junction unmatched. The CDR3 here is CASTWTGVGKDEQFF. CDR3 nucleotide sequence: TGTGCCAGCACCTGGACAGGGGTAGGGAAGGATGAGCAGTTCTTC. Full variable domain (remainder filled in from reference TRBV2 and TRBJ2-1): EPEVTQTPSHQVTQMGQEVILRCVPISNHLYFYWYRQILGQKVEFLVSFYNNEISEKSEIFDDQFSVERPDGSNFTLKIRSTKLEDSAMYFCASTWTGVGKDEQFFGPGTRLTVL.

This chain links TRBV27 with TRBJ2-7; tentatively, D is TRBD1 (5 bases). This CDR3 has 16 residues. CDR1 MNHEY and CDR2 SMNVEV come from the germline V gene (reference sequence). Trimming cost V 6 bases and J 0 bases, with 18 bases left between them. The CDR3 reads CASRPLVQETSYEQYF. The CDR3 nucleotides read TGTGCCAGCAGGCCCCTAGTACAGGAAACCTCCTACGAGCAGTACTTC.

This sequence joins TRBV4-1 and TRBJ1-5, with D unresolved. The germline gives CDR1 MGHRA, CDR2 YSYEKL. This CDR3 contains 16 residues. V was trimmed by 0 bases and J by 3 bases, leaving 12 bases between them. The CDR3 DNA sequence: TGCGCCAGCAGCCAAGAAATGTTCCGGGACAATCAGCCCCAGCATTTT. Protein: CASSQEMFRDNQPQHF.

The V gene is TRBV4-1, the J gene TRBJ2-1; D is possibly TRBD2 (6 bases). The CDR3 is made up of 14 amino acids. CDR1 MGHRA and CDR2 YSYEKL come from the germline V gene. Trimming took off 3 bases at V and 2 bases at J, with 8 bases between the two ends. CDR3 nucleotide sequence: TGCGCCAGCAGCCACCTAGCGACCTACAATGAGCAGTTCTTC. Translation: CASSHLATYNEQFF.

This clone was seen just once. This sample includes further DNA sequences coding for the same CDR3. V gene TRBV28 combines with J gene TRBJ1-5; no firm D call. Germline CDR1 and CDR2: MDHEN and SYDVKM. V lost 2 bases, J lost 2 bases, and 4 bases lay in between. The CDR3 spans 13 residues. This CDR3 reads CASSLGRNQPQHF. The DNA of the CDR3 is TGTGCCAGCAGTTTAGGGCGCAATCAGCCCCAGCATTTT.

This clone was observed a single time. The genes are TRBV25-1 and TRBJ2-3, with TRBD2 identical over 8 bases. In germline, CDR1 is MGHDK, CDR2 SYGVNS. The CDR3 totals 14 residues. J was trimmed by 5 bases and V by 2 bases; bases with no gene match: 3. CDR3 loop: CASSERLAGDTQYF. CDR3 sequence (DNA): TGTGCCAGCAGTGAAAGGCTAGCGGGAGATACGCAGTATTTT. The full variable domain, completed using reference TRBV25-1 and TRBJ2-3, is EADIYQTPRYLVIGTGKKITLECSQTMGHDKMYWYQQDPGMELHLIHYSYGVNSTEKGDLSSESTVSRIRTEHFPLTLESARPSHTSQYLCASSERLAGDTQYFGPGTRLTVL.

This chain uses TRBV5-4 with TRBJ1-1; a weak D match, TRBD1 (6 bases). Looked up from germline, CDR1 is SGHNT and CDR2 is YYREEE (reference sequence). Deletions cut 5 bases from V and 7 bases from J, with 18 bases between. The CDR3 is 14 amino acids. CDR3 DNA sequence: TGTGCCAGCAGGGGGGCAGAGGGAAAGGGTGAAGCTTTCTTT. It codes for CASRGAEGKGEAFF.

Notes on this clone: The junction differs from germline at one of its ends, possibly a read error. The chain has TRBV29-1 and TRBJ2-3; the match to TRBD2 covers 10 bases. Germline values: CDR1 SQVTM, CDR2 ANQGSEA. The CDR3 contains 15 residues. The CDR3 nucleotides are TGCAGCGTTGAGTCTAGCGGGAGCCCCACAGATACGCAGTGTTTT. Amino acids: CSVESSGSPTDTQCF.

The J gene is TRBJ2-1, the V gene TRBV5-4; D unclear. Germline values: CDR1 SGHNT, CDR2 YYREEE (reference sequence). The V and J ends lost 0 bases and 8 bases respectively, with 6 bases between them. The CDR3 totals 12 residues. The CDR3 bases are TGTGCCAGCAGCTTGGCCGGAGATGAGCAGTTCTTC. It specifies CASSLAGDEQFF. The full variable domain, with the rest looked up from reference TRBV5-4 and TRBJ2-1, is ETGVTQSPTHLIKTRGQQVTLRCSSQSGHNTVSWYQQALGQGPQFIFQYYREEENGRGNFPPRFSGLQFPNYSSELNVNALELDDSALYLCASSLAGDEQFFGPGTRLTVL.

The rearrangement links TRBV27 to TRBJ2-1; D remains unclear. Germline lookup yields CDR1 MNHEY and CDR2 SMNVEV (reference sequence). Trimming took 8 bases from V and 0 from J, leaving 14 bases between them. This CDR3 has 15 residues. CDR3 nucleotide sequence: TGTGCCAGCGGTGATACTAAGAGCTCCTACAATGAGCAGTTCTTC. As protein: CASGDTKSSYNEQFF.

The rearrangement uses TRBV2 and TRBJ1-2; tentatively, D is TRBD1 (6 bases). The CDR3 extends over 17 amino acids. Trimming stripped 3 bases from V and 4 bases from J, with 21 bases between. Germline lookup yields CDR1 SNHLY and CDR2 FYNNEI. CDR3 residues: CASSDQGSLSSTYGYTF. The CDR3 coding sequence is TGTGCCAGCAGTGACCAGGGGAGTCTCTCTTCCACCTATGGCTACACCTTC.

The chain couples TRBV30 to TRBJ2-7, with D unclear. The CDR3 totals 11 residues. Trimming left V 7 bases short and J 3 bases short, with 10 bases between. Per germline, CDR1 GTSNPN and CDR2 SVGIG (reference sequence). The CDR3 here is CASQHNYEQYF. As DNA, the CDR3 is TGTGCCTCTCAACACAACTACGAGCAGTACTTC.

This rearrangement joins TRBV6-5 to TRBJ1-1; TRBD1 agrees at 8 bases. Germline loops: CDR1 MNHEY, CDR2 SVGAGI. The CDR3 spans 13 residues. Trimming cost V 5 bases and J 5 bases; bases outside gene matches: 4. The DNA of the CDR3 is TGTGCCAGCAGTACCAACAGGGGGACTGAAGCTTTCTTT. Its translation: CASSTNRGTEAFF.

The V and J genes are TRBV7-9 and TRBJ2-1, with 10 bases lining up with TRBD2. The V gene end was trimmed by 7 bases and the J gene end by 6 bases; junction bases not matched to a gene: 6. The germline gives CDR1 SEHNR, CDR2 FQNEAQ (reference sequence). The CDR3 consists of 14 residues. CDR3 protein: CASTQVAGGNEQFF. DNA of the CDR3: TGTGCCAGCACCCAAGTAGCGGGAGGCAATGAGCAGTTCTTC.